These 31 T cell receptor beta chains were all obtained from the same sample, sequenced in a study of control samples from healthy donors and cancer patients. Generated by immunoSEQ multiplex PCR, the TCRdb table keeps only in-frame clones and is missing some. The repertoire holds about 130,000 clones, with roughly 92% as singletons. Sequences were obtained from PBMCs. These receptors were collected from an elderly man with head and neck cancer.

This chain connects TRBV4-1 to TRBJ2-2; D possibly corresponds to TRBD2 (5 bases). The CDR3 spans 14 residues. Trimming removed 4 bases at V and 0 bases at J, with 6 bases between. Germline V lookup: CDR1 MGHRA, CDR2 YSYEKL. The DNA of the CDR3 is TGCGCCAGCAGCCCGGGATCGAACACCGGGGAGCTGTTTTTT. It is translated as CASSPGSNTGELFF.

This clone is a singleton in its sample. CDR3 nucleotides: TGTGCCAGCAGTTTAAGCAGATTCTCTGGAAACACCATATATTTT. This sequence encodes CASSLSRFSGNTIYF. The gene calls are TRBV27 and TRBJ1-3; D unresolved. The CDR3 length is 15 residues. Looked up from germline, CDR1 is MNHEY and CDR2 is SMNVEV (reference sequence). With 2 bases removed from V and 0 bases from J, the gap between germline ends came to 8 bases.

The chain employs TRBV6-2 or TRBV6-3 and TRBJ2-2, with D perhaps TRBD1 (5 bases). V lost 5 bases to trimming and J lost 2 bases, with 15 bases between them. Per germline, CDR1 MNHEY and CDR2 SVGEGT. This CDR3 region has 16 residues. This CDR3 reads CASSRPARANTGELFF. The CDR3 DNA follows: TGTGCCAGCAGTCGACCCGCCAGGGCTAACACCGGGGAGCTGTTTTTT.

V gene TRBV29-1 combines with J gene TRBJ1-2; D is possibly TRBD1 (5 bases). Trimming pared 4 bases from V and 7 bases from J, leaving 22 bases between. Germline assignment: CDR1 SQVTM and CDR2 ANQGSEA. CDR3 length equals 15 residues. DNA of the CDR3: TGCAGCGTTGCGGTTCGGCCGGGGGATTTTGGTGGCTACACCTTC. Its protein product is CSVAVRPGDFGGYTF.

The chain combines TRBV5-1 with TRBJ1-6; no clear D gene. CDR1 and CDR2 from the germline V gene are SGHRS and YFSETQ. This CDR3 is built from 14 residues. V gave up 4 bases and J gave up 0 bases, with 5 bases separating them. CDR3 nucleotide sequence: TGCGCCAGCAGCGGCGACTCCTATAATTCACCCCTCCACTTT. Residues: CASSGDSYNSPLHF. The full variable domain, in which reference TRBV5-1 and TRBJ1-6 provide the parts outside the CDR3, is KAGVTQTPRYLIKTRGQQVTLSCSPISGHRSVSWYQQTPGQGLQFLFEYFSETQRNKGNFPGRFSGRQFSNSRSEMNVSTLELGDSALYLCASSGDSYNSPLHFGNGTRLTVT.

V and J are TRBV9 and TRBJ1-2; TRBD1 agrees at 7 bases. The CDR3 totals 15 residues. Germline V gives CDR1 SGDLS, CDR2 YYNGEE. With 0 bases clipped from V and 3 bases from J, the junction kept 5 bases outside the gene matches. The CDR3 protein is CASSVGGGGDYGYTF. The CDR3 bases are TGTGCCAGCAGCGTAGGTGGAGGGGGCGACTATGGCTACACCTTC. The full variable domain, with the rest looked up from reference TRBV9 and TRBJ1-2, is DSGVTQTPKHLITATGQRVTLRCSPRSGDLSVYWYQQSLDQGLQFLIQYYNGEERAKGNILERFSAQQFPDLHSELNLSSLELGDSALYFCASSVGGGGDYGYTFGSGTRLTVV.

The rearrangement links TRBV27 to TRBJ2-7, with 10 bases fitting TRBD1. The trim removed 4 bases at V and 1 base at J, leaving 4 bases unmatched. The CDR3 is 15 residues long. CDR1 is MNHEY, CDR2 SMNVEV, per germline (reference sequence). The CDR3 DNA is TGTGCCAGCAGTTCGACAGGGGGCGTATCCTACGAGCAGTACTTC. Translating it yields CASSSTGGVSYEQYF.

This clone was seen just once. The genes are TRBV5-1 and TRBJ1-2; D gene ambiguous. This CDR3 is 17 amino acids long. The V end lost 0 bases, the J end lost 0 bases, and 15 bases lay between the germline ends. Germline loops: CDR1 SGHRS, CDR2 YFSETQ. In nucleotides, the CDR3 is TGCGCCAGCAGCTTGGGGGGATTCGATCACTCTAACTATGGCTACACCTTC. This sequence encodes CASSLGGFDHSNYGYTF.

The chain joins TRBV7-9 to TRBJ2-1, with a possible D match to TRBD2 (5 bases). From germline, CDR1 is SEHNR and CDR2 FQNEAQ (reference sequence). V shed 5 bases and J shed 4 bases, with 9 bases lying between them. The CDR3 extends over 13 amino acids. CDR3 bases: TGTGCCAGCAGCCTGGAGGCTTACAATGAGCAGTTCTTC. Its translation is CASSLEAYNEQFF. Full variable domain (rest looked up from reference TRBV7-9 and TRBJ2-1): DTGVSQNPRHKITKRGQNVTFRCDPISEHNRLYWYRQTLGQGPEFLTYFQNEAQLEKSRLLSDRFSAERPKGSFSTLEIQRTEQGDSAMYLCASSLEAYNEQFFGPGTRLTVL.

CDR3 DNA: TGTGCCAGCAGCTGGTGGGTGGAGGGGGGCTCTGGAAACACCATATATTTT. It encodes CASSWWVEGGSGNTIYF. The chain couples TRBV7-8 to TRBJ1-3; D is possibly TRBD1 (6 bases). V dropped 4 bases and J dropped 0 bases, with 16 bases sitting between them. CDR3 length equals 17 residues. Germline CDR1 SGHVS, CDR2 FQNEAQ.

The rearrangement uses TRBV20-1 and TRBJ2-7, with D maybe TRBD2 (6 bases). This CDR3 contains 11 residues. Germline V gene lookup returns CDR1 DFQATT and CDR2 SNEGSKA (reference sequence). Trimming removed 5 bases at V and 5 bases at J, with 10 bases between. The DNA of the CDR3 is TGCAGTGCTCGACTAGTCAACGAGCAGTACTTC. Translated, it gives CSARLVNEQYF.

The gene calls are TRBV6-1 and TRBJ1-3; D is undetermined. Trimming took off 1 base at V and 0 bases at J, with 10 bases between the two ends. This CDR3 is built from 16 residues. The germline CDR1 and CDR2 sequences are MNHNS and SASEGT. CDR3 sequence reads: CASSEERGFSGNTIYF. As DNA, the CDR3 is TGTGCCAGCAGTGAAGAGAGAGGGTTCTCTGGAAACACCATATATTTT.

This clone was seen only a few times. DNA of the CDR3: TGCGCCAGCAGCCAAGAACAGGGTATTAACTATGGCTACACCTTC. Protein product: CASSQEQGINYGYTF. J is TRBJ1-2 and V is TRBV4-1, with D possibly being TRBD1 (6 bases). Germline CDR1 MGHRA, CDR2 YSYEKL. This CDR3 comprises 15 residues. V lost 0 bases and J 1 base, leaving 9 bases between the germline ends.

This clone was recorded only once. The chain links TRBV6-5 to TRBJ1-6; TRBD1 matches at 9 bases. The length of the CDR3 is 16 residues. Germline CDR1 is MNHEY and CDR2 is SVGAGI. The V gene end was trimmed by 0 bases and the J gene end by 7 bases; junction bases not matched to a gene: 4. CDR3 sequence (DNA): TGTGCCAGCAGTTACTCCTCCGGGACAGGGAATTCACCCCTCCACTTT. Translating gives CASSYSSGTGNSPLHF.

This clone has a single count. The chain employs TRBV10-1 and TRBJ2-3, with a possible D match to TRBD2 (5 bases). Per the germline V gene, CDR1 is WNHNN and CDR2 is SYGVQD (reference sequence). The CDR3 loop spans 13 amino acids. Trimming left V 7 bases short and J 3 bases short, with 11 bases between. The CDR3 region is CASNGGRTDTQYF. The CDR3 DNA reads as TGCGCCAGCAATGGAGGCCGAACAGATACGCAGTATTTT.

This chain uses TRBV19 with TRBJ1-2; 8 bases line up with TRBD1. Per germline, CDR1 LNHDA and CDR2 SQIVND (reference sequence). The CDR3 contains 13 residues. After removal of 7 bases from V and 4 bases from J, the junction contained 5 bases not matched to a gene. The CDR3 nucleotides read TGTGCCAGTATGGACAGGGTAGGCTATGGCTACACCTTC. Residues: CASMDRVGYGYTF.

V and J are TRBV29-1 and TRBJ2-1; D may be TRBD2 (5 bases). V was trimmed by 5 bases and J by 2 bases, leaving 13 bases between them. CDR1 is SQVTM and CDR2 is ANQGSEA in the germline V gene. This CDR3 has 14 amino acids. The CDR3 sequence is CSVRGWQAYNEQFF. The CDR3, as DNA: TGCAGCGTTCGGGGTTGGCAGGCCTACAATGAGCAGTTCTTC.

In nucleotides, the CDR3 is TGTGCCACCAGTGATACGTCGTCCCCGAATACGCAGTATTTT. Translating gives CATSDTSSPNTQYF. The chain couples TRBV24-1 to TRBJ2-3; D gene ambiguous. Trimming removed 3 bases from V and 7 bases from J, with 13 bases in between. This CDR3 spans 14 amino acids. Germline V gene lookup returns CDR1 KGHDR and CDR2 SFDVKD.

V is TRBV7-8 and J is TRBJ1-1; D is unclear. The CDR3 runs 15 residues. Germline CDR1 SGHVS, CDR2 FQNEAQ. V was pared by 3 bases and J by 2 bases, with 13 bases between. CDR3 nucleotide sequence: TGTGCCAGCAGCTTCGAGTTGGGGATAAACACTGAAGCTTTCTTT. This translates into CASSFELGINTEAFF.

The chain uses TRBV12-5 and TRBJ2-3; D remains unclear. Germline lookup yields CDR1 LGHNT and CDR2 FRNRAP. The CDR3 has 13 amino acids. V lost 5 bases and J 7 bases, leaving 13 bases between the germline ends. This CDR3 is CASGPPPAHTQYF. The DNA for the CDR3 is TGTGCTAGTGGTCCCCCCCCGGCACATACGCAGTATTTT.

The DNA of the CDR3 is TGCGCCAGCAGCCAAGTAAGTACTGAAGCTTTCTTT. Translating it yields CASSQVSTEAFF. The genes are TRBV4-1 and TRBJ1-1; D not resolved. Germline V gene lookup returns CDR1 MGHRA and CDR2 YSYEKL. CDR3 length: 12 amino acids. V was shortened by 1 base and J by 5 bases, with 5 bases between the two germline ends.

This sequence joins TRBV18 and TRBJ2-3; no reliable D call. V lost 6 bases to trimming and J lost 0 bases, with 10 bases between them. The CDR3 runs to 14 residues. Per germline, CDR1 KGHSH and CDR2 LQKENI. The CDR3: CASSWSTSTDTQYF. In DNA form, the CDR3 reads TGTGCCAGCTCCTGGAGTACTAGCACAGATACGCAGTATTTT.

J is TRBJ2-2 and V is TRBV3-1 (or the pseudogene TRBV3-2), with 9 bases identical to TRBD1. CDR3 length: 14 amino acids. V shed 5 bases and J 4 bases; nucleotides not matched to a gene: 2. Per germline, CDR1 LGHDT and CDR2 YNNKEL (reference sequence). DNA of the CDR3: TGTGCCAGCAGCGGGACAGGGAGCACCGGGGAGCTGTTTTTT. The encoded protein is CASSGTGSTGELFF.

J is TRBJ2-2 and V is TRBV19, with D hard to call. With 1 base removed from V and 5 bases from J, the gap between germline ends came to 17 bases. This CDR3 contains 17 residues. Germline V gene sequence: CDR1 LNHDA, CDR2 SQIVND (reference sequence). The DNA for the CDR3 is TGTGCCAGTAGTATAGCCCTTAGCTTGATCAAGACCGGGGAGCTGTTTTTT. It specifies CASSIALSLIKTGELFF.

The chain recombines TRBV5-1 with TRBJ1-2; no clear D. CDR1 and CDR2 (germline): SGHRS, YFSETQ. The CDR3 is 13 amino acids. Deletions cut 5 bases from V and 8 bases from J, with 16 bases between. CDR3 region: CASRVARESGYTF. As DNA, the CDR3 is TGCGCCAGCAGAGTGGCTAGGGAAAGCGGCTACACCTTC. The full variable domain, rest sourced from reference TRBV5-1 and TRBJ1-2, is KAGVTQTPRYLIKTRGQQVTLSCSPISGHRSVSWYQQTPGQGLQFLFEYFSETQRNKGNFPGRFSGRQFSNSRSEMNVSTLELGDSALYLCASRVARESGYTFGSGTRLTVV.

The rearrangement joins TRBV24-1 to TRBJ2-1, with 8 bases lining up with TRBD1. J lost 9 bases, V lost 7 bases, and 7 bases had no gene match. Germline assignment: CDR1 KGHDR and CDR2 SFDVKD. The CDR3 contains 13 residues. For the CDR3, the DNA is TGTGCCACCAGCATGGGACAGGTTGGTGAGCAGTTCTTC. Protein sequence: CATSMGQVGEQFF.

The rearrangement uses TRBV21-1 and TRBJ2-7; the DNA was not used to check the table's D call, TRBD2. TRBV21-1 is reported as a pseudogene. This CDR3 contains 23 residues. The DNA of the CDR3 is TGTGCCAGCAGCAAAGGTCTTAAGTGGGCTTTTGTTCTGACTAGCGGGAGAGGCTACGAGCAGTACTTC. Translation gives CASSKGLKWAFVLTSGRGYEQYF.

This clone has a single count. Other nucleotide sequences from this sample produce the same CDR3. The rearrangement uses TRBV5-1 and TRBJ2-1; 7 nucleotides match TRBD1. There are 12 residues in the CDR3. Germline CDR1 is SGHRS and CDR2 is YFSETQ. The V gene end was trimmed by 7 bases and the J gene end by 3 bases; junction bases not matched to a gene: 1. CDR3 in DNA: TGCGCCAGCCGGGACAGCTACAATGAGCAGTTCTTC. This encodes CASRDSYNEQFF.

The chain links TRBV5-1 to TRBJ1-5; the D gene is possibly TRBD1 (6 bases). Trimming took 3 bases from V and 2 from J, leaving 9 bases between them. The CDR3 sequence is 14 residues long. Germline CDR1 and CDR2: SGHRS and YFSETQ. The CDR3 spells CASSSTGRNQPQHF. CDR3 DNA: TGCGCCAGCAGCTCCACAGGGCGCAATCAGCCCCAGCATTTT. Together with reference TRBV5-1 and TRBJ1-5, the CDR3 gives the full variable domain: KAGVTQTPRYLIKTRGQQVTLSCSPISGHRSVSWYQQTPGQGLQFLFEYFSETQRNKGNFPGRFSGRQFSNSRSEMNVSTLELGDSALYLCASSSTGRNQPQHFGDGTRLSIL.

The CDR3 sequence is CASSPTVGDEKLFF. The DNA for the CDR3 is TGTGCCAGCAGCCCCACAGTGGGGGATGAAAAACTGTTTTTT. The chain combines TRBV11-2 with TRBJ1-4; perhaps TRBD1 as D (5 bases). Per the germline V gene, CDR1 is SGHAT and CDR2 is FQNNGV. The V gene lost 5 bases and the J gene lost 6 bases, with 13 bases spanning the gap. The CDR3 loop spans 14 amino acids.

The rearrangement links TRBV5-6 to TRBJ1-4; D is perhaps TRBD1 (5 bases). This CDR3 has 13 residues. From germline, CDR1 is SGHDT and CDR2 YYEEEE. V was trimmed by 4 bases and J by 10 bases, leaving 14 bases between them. The CDR3: CASSIPGDGKLFF. DNA of the CDR3: TGTGCCAGCAGCATACCGGGGGACGGAAAACTGTTTTTT.